This T cell receptor (beta chain) was found in a study of blood T cell repertoires in COVID-19. Overall study: Acute and convalescent COVID-19 specimens originated in the United States, Italy and Spain. The analysed material was cDNA or gDNA that came from T cells, B-cell-depleted T cells, or PBMCs.

Between the trimmed V and J ends, which lost 2 bases and 8 bases, there was a span of 15 bases. Germline CDR1 MNHNS, CDR2 SASEGT. The CDR3 spans 14 residues. TCRdb's table, derived via immunoSEQ multiplex PCR, lists solely in-frame clones and lacks some. In the table there are 220,000 or so clones, 80% to 90% of which are singletons. Ages ranged from about 18 to 89 years, with residence in around 24 US areas. The rearrangement links TRBV6-1 to TRBJ1-2, with a possible D match to TRBD1 (5 bases). Sequencing used PBMCs or T cells enriched from blood (not recorded which). The TCR comes from a man in his fifties who had been exposed to COVID-19. As DNA, the CDR3 is TGTGCCAGCAGTGAAAGTATGGGGACTAGAGGCTACACCTTC. This codes for CASSESMGTRGYTF.